The 22 T cell receptor beta chains reported below all come from one sample, sequenced in a study of early T cells in non-severe SARS-CoV-2 infection. Using its own MiXCR run on the 5' RACE reads, TCRdb lists one record per CDR3 protein. The sample includes tens of thousands of distinct CDR3 sequences, around an eighth of them seen just once. The sequencing sample was made of whole blood. All receptors derive from an adult who was a healthcare worker with PCR-confirmed SARS-CoV-2 infection or an uninfected control (not recorded which).

Note on this clonotype: Given a much more abundant clone one base away, this may be a read error. The genes are TRBV3-1 and TRBJ2-3, with no clear D. The germline V gene encodes CDR1 LGHDT and CDR2 YNNKEL (reference sequence). The CDR3 has 14 residues. Here the CDR3 DNA reads TGTGCCAGCAGCCAAACGGTTAGCACAGATTCGCAGTATTTT. The encoded protein is CASSQTVSTDSQYF.

This clonotype was observed a handful of times. Just one base apart from a much larger clone, this may be a read error. The chain employs TRBV28 and TRBJ2-7; D uncertain. The CDR3 runs to 15 residues. Germline CDR1 and CDR2: MDHEN and SYDVKM. V lost 6 bases and J 0 bases, leaving 15 bases between the germline ends. This CDR3 reads CASSLPVRRSYEQYF. CDR3 nucleotides: TGTGCCAGCAGCCTCCCGGTTAGACGCTCCTACGAGCAGTACTTC. Drawing the rest from reference TRBV28 and TRBJ2-7, the complete variable domain is DVKVTQSSRYLVKRTGEKVFLECVQDMDHENMFWYRQDPGLGLRLIYFSYDVKMKEKGDIPEGYSVSREKKERFSLILESASTNQTSMYLCASSLPVRRSYEQYFGPGTRLTVT.

This clonotype has ten or more counts. The chain has TRBV7-2 and TRBJ2-3; 9 bases line up with TRBD2. CDR3 length: 14 amino acids. V was clipped by 2 bases and J by 3 bases; unmatched bases: 0. The V gene's germline CDR1 is SGHTA and CDR2 FQGNSA. CDR3 sequence (DNA): TGTGCCAGCAGCTTACTAGCGGGAACAGATACGCAGTATTTT. Amino acid sequence: CASSLLAGTDTQYF. The full variable domain, with the rest looked up from reference TRBV7-2 and TRBJ2-3, is GAGVSQSPSNKVTEKGKDVELRCDPISGHTALYWYRQSLGQGLEFLIYFQGNSAPDKSGLPSDRFSAERTGGSVSTLTIQRTQQEDSAVYLCASSLLAGTDTQYFGPGTRLTVL.

J is TRBJ2-7 and V is TRBV20-1; 9 bases map to TRBD1. The CDR3 has 13 residues. Unmatched junction bases numbered 2, after V lost 1 base and J lost 4 bases. Germline V CDR1 and CDR2: DFQATT, SNEGSKA (reference sequence). The CDR3 sequence: CSARGDREYEQYF. CDR3 coding DNA: TGCAGTGCTAGAGGGGACAGGGAATACGAGCAGTACTTC.

This clonotype has more than one count but fewer than ten. This chain connects TRBV3-1 to TRBJ1-1, with 8 positions matching TRBD1. Germline CDR1 reads LGHDT; CDR2 reads YNNKEL (reference sequence). V lost 0 bases, J lost 2 bases, and 5 bases stayed unmatched. The CDR3 totals 16 residues. Here the CDR3 DNA reads TGTGCCAGCAGCCAAGAGGACAGGGCACCTAACACTGAAGCTTTCTTT. This gives the protein CASSQEDRAPNTEAFF.

This clonotype showed up just a few times. The chain links TRBV20-1 to TRBJ2-3; 10 nucleotides agree with TRBD2. The CDR3 has 16 residues. The junction had 10 bases not matched to a gene; V was cut back by 6 bases and J by 1 base. The germline gives CDR1 DFQATT, CDR2 SNEGSKA (reference sequence). This CDR3 is CSARTASGGGTDTQYF. The CDR3 nucleotides read TGCAGTGCGCGGACCGCCAGCGGGGGGGGCACAGATACGCAGTATTTT.

This clonotype was counted ten times or more. This sequence joins TRBV5-1 and TRBJ1-3; a weak D match, TRBD1 (5 bases). Trimming took off 0 bases at V and 0 bases at J, with 28 bases between the two ends. Germline values: CDR1 SGHRS, CDR2 YFSETQ. There are 22 residues in the CDR3. The CDR3 loop is CASSLGFAGPRRNDISGNTIYF. The CDR3 nucleotides read TGCGCCAGCAGCTTGGGTTTTGCAGGGCCTCGTAGGAACGACATCTCTGGAAACACCATATATTTT.

This clonotype turned up a few times. The CDR3 loop reads CASSQLDEQYF. The CDR3 coding sequence is TGTGCCAGCAGCCAATTGGACGAGCAGTACTTC. The rearrangement joins TRBV3-1 to TRBJ2-7; D unresolved. Germline V gene sequence: CDR1 LGHDT, CDR2 YNNKEL (reference sequence). Between the trimmed V and J ends, which lost 2 bases and 5 bases, there was a span of 4 bases. This CDR3 has 11 residues.

The chain couples TRBV7-2 to TRBJ1-6; 11 bases fit TRBD1. The ends lost 5 bases at V and 10 bases at J; junction bases unmatched: 7. This CDR3 is built from 15 residues. Germline V lookup: CDR1 SGHTA, CDR2 FQGNSA. The chain's CDR3 is CASSPRTGGGSPLHF. CDR3 DNA sequence: TGTGCCAGCAGCCCACGGACAGGGGGCGGCTCACCCCTCCACTTT.

This clonotype appeared many times. The chain has TRBV6-6 and TRBJ1-5, with unresolved D. The CDR3 has 13 residues. Germline CDR1 reads MNHNY; CDR2 reads SVGAGI (reference sequence). The V end was cut by 4 bases, the J end by 5 bases, with 9 bases between. CDR3 DNA sequence: TGTGCCAGCAGTTTGCAGAAAGATCAGCCCCAGCATTTT. As protein: CASSLQKDQPQHF.

This clonotype was seen repeatedly, ten times or more. The V gene is TRBV4-2, the J gene TRBJ2-1, with D possibly being TRBD1 (6 bases). The CDR3 covers 13 residues. Germline V lookup: CDR1 LGHNA, CDR2 YNFKEQ. The ends were cut back, 2 bases at V and 6 bases at J, with 8 bases in the middle. The CDR3 here is CASSQLGANEQFF. In DNA form, the CDR3 reads TGTGCCAGCAGCCAATTGGGGGCCAATGAGCAGTTCTTC.

Comment on this clonotype: One end of the junction does not line up with germline, which may come from a read error. This rearrangement joins TRBV4-1 to TRBJ2-7; tentative D call: TRBD1 (5 bases). CDR1 is MGHRA and CDR2 is YSYEKL in the germline V gene. The CDR3 loop spans 13 amino acids. CDR3 in amino acids: CAIRQNRPYERYF. CDR3 bases: TGCGCCATCCGACAGAACAGGCCCTACGAGCGGTACTTC.

This clonotype occurred a few times. V gene TRBV18 combines with J gene TRBJ1-5; D may be TRBD1 (5 bases). The germline V gene encodes CDR1 KGHSH and CDR2 LQKENI. V was shortened by 2 bases and J by 6 bases, with 11 bases between the two germline ends. This CDR3 spans 14 amino acids. The CDR3 DNA reads as TGTGCCAGCTCACCAAGTGCAGGGCTTCAGCCCCAGCATTTT. This sequence encodes CASSPSAGLQPQHF. The full variable domain, rest sourced from reference TRBV18 and TRBJ1-5, is NAGVMQNPRHLVRRRGQEARLRCSPMKGHSHVYWYRQLPEEGLKFMVYLQKENIIDESGMPKERFSAEFPKEGPSILRIQQVVRGDSAAYFCASSPSAGLQPQHFGDGTRLSIL.

This clonotype was recorded at least ten times. CDR3 DNA sequence: TGCGCCAGCAGCTCGGACAGGGCCGCAACTAATGAAAAACTGTTTTTT. As protein: CASSSDRAATNEKLFF. V usage is TRBV5-1 and J usage is TRBJ1-4; 8 bases match TRBD1. The ends lost 3 bases at V and 0 bases at J; junction bases unmatched: 4. CDR1 is SGHRS and CDR2 is YFSETQ in the germline V gene. This CDR3 comprises 16 residues.

The genes are TRBV29-1 and TRBJ1-4; the D gene is possibly TRBD1 (5 bases). Looked up from germline, CDR1 is SQVTM and CDR2 is ANQGSEA. With 4 bases removed from V and 8 bases from J, the gap between germline ends came to 11 bases. The CDR3 is 12 amino acids. CDR3 DNA sequence: TGCAGCGTTGCGCAGGGATCAGAAAAACTGTTTTTT. It translates to CSVAQGSEKLFF.

This clonotype was counted ten times or more. The chain uses TRBV5-4 and TRBJ2-2; no definite D call. Per germline, CDR1 SGHNT and CDR2 YYREEE (reference sequence). Trimming took off 0 bases at V and 4 bases at J, with 10 bases between the two ends. This CDR3 region has 15 residues. CDR3 sequence (DNA): TGTGCCAGCAGCTTGGCGGGTAGGACCACCGGGGAGCTGTTTTTT. Translating gives CASSLAGRTTGELFF.

This clonotype was seen only a few times. The V call is TRBV6-6, the J call TRBJ2-7, with D perhaps given as TRBD1 or TRBD2 (5 bases each). Germline CDR1 reads MNHNY; CDR2 reads SVGAGI (reference sequence). Trimming left V 6 bases short and J 4 bases short, with 19 bases between. The length of the CDR3 is 15 residues. The chain's CDR3 is CASSPPGTGPYEQYF. CDR3 DNA: TGTGCCAGCAGCCCCCCCGGGACGGGACCTTACGAGCAGTACTTC.

This clonotype has at least ten counts. The V and J genes are TRBV30 and TRBJ1-1; D remains unclear. Germline loops: CDR1 GTSNPN, CDR2 SVGIG (reference sequence). V lost 7 bases and J lost 0, with 9 bases in between. The CDR3 contains 12 residues. The DNA of the CDR3 is TGTGCCTTAGGCACCCTGAACACTGAAGCTTTCTTT. Translation: CALGTLNTEAFF. The full variable domain, in which reference TRBV30 and TRBJ1-1 provide the parts outside the CDR3, is SQTIHQWPATLVQPVGSPLSLECTVEGTSNPNLYWYRQAAGRGLQLLFYSVGIGQISSEVPQNLSASRPQDRQFILSSKKLLLSDSGFYLCALGTLNTEAFFGQGTRLTVV.

This clonotype was detected ten times or more. The V call is TRBV3-1, the J call TRBJ1-2; 9 bases are shared with TRBD1. Germline CDR1 and CDR2: LGHDT and YNNKEL (reference sequence). The CDR3 loop spans 15 amino acids. Trimming took 0 bases from V and 4 from J; bases not matched to a gene: 3. This CDR3 reads CASSQDWTGAYGYTF. DNA of the CDR3: TGTGCCAGCAGCCAAGACTGGACAGGGGCCTATGGCTACACCTTC.

V and J are TRBV7-2 and TRBJ1-5; D remains unclear. V lost 5 bases and J lost 1, with 12 bases in between. From germline, CDR1 is SGHTA and CDR2 FQGNSA. The CDR3 length is 15 residues. This CDR3 reads CASSRSTFSNQPQHF. CDR3 sequence (DNA): TGTGCCAGCAGCCGCTCGACTTTCAGCAATCAGCCCCAGCATTTT. The full variable domain, completed using reference TRBV7-2 and TRBJ1-5, is GAGVSQSPSNKVTEKGKDVELRCDPISGHTALYWYRQSLGQGLEFLIYFQGNSAPDKSGLPSDRFSAERTGGSVSTLTIQRTQQEDSAVYLCASSRSTFSNQPQHFGDGTRLSIL.

The chain recombines TRBV20-1 with TRBJ2-1, with 12 bases that match TRBD1. The V segment lost 6 bases and the J segment 8 bases; nucleotides outside the gene matches: 5. This CDR3 has 13 residues. In germline, CDR1 is DFQATT, CDR2 SNEGSKA (reference sequence). The CDR3, as DNA: TGCAGTGCAATCCGGGACAGGGGGCATGAGCAGTTCTTC. It specifies CSAIRDRGHEQFF.

This clonotype has a count of ten or more. V is TRBV21-1 and J is TRBJ2-2. TRBV21-1 is deemed a pseudogene. The CDR3 spans 12 residues. Here the CDR3 reads CASSSSAGELFF. The CDR3 region has the DNA TGTGCCAGCAGCTCTTCGGCCGGGGAGCTGTTTTTT.